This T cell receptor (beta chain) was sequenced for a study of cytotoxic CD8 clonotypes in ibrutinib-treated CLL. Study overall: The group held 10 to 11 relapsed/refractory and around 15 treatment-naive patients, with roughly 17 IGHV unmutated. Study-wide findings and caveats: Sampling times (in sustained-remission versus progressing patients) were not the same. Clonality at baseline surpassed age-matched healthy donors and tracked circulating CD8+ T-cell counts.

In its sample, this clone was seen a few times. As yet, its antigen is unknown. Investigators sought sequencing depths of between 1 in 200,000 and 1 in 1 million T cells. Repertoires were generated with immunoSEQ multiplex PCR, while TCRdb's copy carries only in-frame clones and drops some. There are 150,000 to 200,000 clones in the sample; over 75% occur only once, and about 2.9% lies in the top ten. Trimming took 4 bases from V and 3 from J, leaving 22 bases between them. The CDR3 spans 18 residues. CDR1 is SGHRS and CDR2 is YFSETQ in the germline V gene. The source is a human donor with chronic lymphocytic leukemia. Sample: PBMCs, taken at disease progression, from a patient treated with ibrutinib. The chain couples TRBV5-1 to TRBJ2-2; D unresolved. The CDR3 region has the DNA TGCGCCAGCAGCCCCGTAAAAAGCGACAAGGAATACACCGGGGAGCTGTTTTTT. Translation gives CASSPVKSDKEYTGELFF. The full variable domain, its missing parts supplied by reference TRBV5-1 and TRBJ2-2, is KAGVTQTPRYLIKTRGQQVTLSCSPISGHRSVSWYQQTPGQGLQFLFEYFSETQRNKGNFPGRFSGRQFSNSRSEMNVSTLELGDSALYLCASSPVKSDKEYTGELFFGEGSRLTVL.